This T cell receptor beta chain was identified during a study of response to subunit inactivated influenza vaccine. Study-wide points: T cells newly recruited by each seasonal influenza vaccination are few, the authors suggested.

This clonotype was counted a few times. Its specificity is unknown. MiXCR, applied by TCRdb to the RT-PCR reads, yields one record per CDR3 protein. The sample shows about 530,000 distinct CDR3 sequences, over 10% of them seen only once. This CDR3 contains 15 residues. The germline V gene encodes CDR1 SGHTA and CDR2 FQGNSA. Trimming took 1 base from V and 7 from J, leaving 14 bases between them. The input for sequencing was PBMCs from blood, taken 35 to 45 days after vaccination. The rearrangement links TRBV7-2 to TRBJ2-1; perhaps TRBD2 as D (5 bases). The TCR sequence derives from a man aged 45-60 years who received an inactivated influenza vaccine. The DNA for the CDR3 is TGTGCCAGCAGCTTAGTCGTGGGAGTGAGAAATGAGCAGTTCTTC. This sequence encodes CASSLVVGVRNEQFF.